This entry lists 20 T cell receptor beta chains sequenced from one sample in a study of blood T cell repertoires in COVID-19. Measured with immunoSEQ multiplex PCR; TCRdb has only the in-frame clones, and not every one. The sample carries 44,000 or so clones, approximately 86% recorded once. The material sequenced was peripheral blood. The receptors stem from a man aged 80 or over in a cohort sampled during active COVID-19.

The gene calls are TRBV27 and TRBJ2-1, with 7 bases identical to TRBD2. Germline trimming cut 6 bases from V and 2 bases from J; bases unmatched to any gene: 4. Germline CDR1 is MNHEY and CDR2 is SMNVEV (reference sequence). This CDR3 is built from 14 residues. CDR3 region: CASRREGPYNEQFF. The CDR3, as DNA: TGTGCCAGCAGGAGGGAGGGTCCCTACAATGAGCAGTTCTTC.

DNA of the CDR3: TGTGCCAGCAGCATTTCCGGGACAGCCACTGAAGCTTTCTTT. This sequence encodes CASSISGTATEAFF. The chain recombines TRBV7-3 with TRBJ1-1, with 7 bases aligning to TRBD1. Looked up from germline, CDR1 is SGHTA and CDR2 is FQGTGA. CDR3 length: 14 residues. J lost 4 bases, V lost 5 bases, and 7 bases had no gene match.

This clone has a handful of counts. The CDR3 region is CASSMARDNAGELFF. The CDR3 DNA follows: TGTGCCAGTAGTATGGCGCGGGATAATGCCGGGGAGCTGTTTTTT. The chain couples TRBV19 to TRBJ2-2; the D gene is possibly TRBD2 (6 bases). The V gene's germline CDR1 is LNHDA and CDR2 SQIVND (reference sequence). The CDR3 contains 15 residues. Trimming took 3 bases from V and 6 from J, leaving 14 bases between them.

The chain joins TRBV28 to TRBJ1-4, with 9 bases matching TRBD1. The V segment lost 7 bases and the J segment 8 bases; nucleotides outside the gene matches: 5. CDR3 length: 13 amino acids. Germline loops: CDR1 MDHEN, CDR2 SYDVKM. The CDR3 DNA reads as TGTGCCAGCACTCTAGGACAGGGGGAAAAACTGTTTTTT. Encoded protein: CASTLGQGEKLFF.

V is TRBV29-1 and J is TRBJ2-3, with 7 bases that match TRBD1. The ends lost 0 bases at V and 3 bases at J; junction bases unmatched: 3. The germline gives CDR1 SQVTM, CDR2 ANQGSEA. This CDR3 contains 14 residues. CDR3 nucleotide sequence: TGCAGCGTTGAAGAAGCAGGGGGTACAGATACGCAGTATTTT. Translating gives CSVEEAGGTDTQYF.

V gene TRBV10-3 combines with J gene TRBJ2-2, with a tentative D call TRBD2 (6 bases). Trimming stripped 8 bases from V and 3 bases from J, with 13 bases between. This CDR3 spans 14 amino acids. The germline gives CDR1 ENHRY, CDR2 SYGVKD. The CDR3 reads CAIQEGLYTGELFF. CDR3 coding DNA: TGTGCCATCCAGGAGGGGCTCTACACCGGGGAGCTGTTTTTT.

The V call is TRBV29-1, the J call TRBJ2-7; 9 bases line up with TRBD1. The length of the CDR3 is 14 residues. CDR1 and CDR2 (germline): SQVTM, ANQGSEA. The V gene end was trimmed by 4 bases and the J gene end by 5 bases; junction bases not matched to a gene: 9. The CDR3 nucleotides read TGCAGCGTTGGGCCCGGGACAGGGAAAAACGAGCAGTACTTC. It yields the protein CSVGPGTGKNEQYF.

The rearrangement links TRBV6-5 to TRBJ2-7, with a weak D call TRBD2 (6 bases). The ends were cut back, 6 bases at V and 4 bases at J, with 16 bases in the middle. The CDR3 contains 14 residues. Germline-derived CDR1 and CDR2 are MNHEY and SVGAGI. The chain's CDR3 is CASRGLRGRYEQYF. CDR3 nucleotides: TGTGCCAGCAGGGGACTTAGGGGTCGTTACGAGCAGTACTTC.

The rearrangement links TRBV10-3 to TRBJ2-3; D is possibly TRBD2 (6 bases). The CDR3 loop spans 14 amino acids. The ends were cut back, 8 bases at V and 1 base at J, with 13 bases in the middle. The germline CDR1 and CDR2 sequences are ENHRY and SYGVKD. CDR3 in DNA: TGTGCCATCCAAACAGCGGGTGGCACAGATACGCAGTATTTT. Its translation is CAIQTAGGTDTQYF.

The chain joins TRBV7-9 to TRBJ1-1, with a weak D call TRBD1 (5 bases). The CDR3 runs 17 residues. Per germline, CDR1 SEHNR and CDR2 FQNEAQ (reference sequence). The ends were cut back, 5 bases at V and 5 bases at J, with 24 bases in the middle. CDR3 amino acids: CASSPGRIGRGLTEAFF. Here the CDR3 DNA reads TGTGCCAGCAGCCCGGGCCGCATCGGACGGGGGTTGACTGAAGCTTTCTTT.

This clone was counted a single time. The chain links TRBV5-4 to TRBJ2-2, with 10 bases that match TRBD1. After removal of 5 bases from V and 6 bases from J, the junction contained 7 bases not matched to a gene. Germline CDR1 is SGHNT and CDR2 is YYREEE (reference sequence). The CDR3 loop spans 15 amino acids. The CDR3 DNA is TGTGCCAGCAGTACTGACAGGGGGCGGTCCGGGGAGCTGTTTTTT. This encodes CASSTDRGRSGELFF. Looking up the rest from reference TRBV5-4 and TRBJ2-2 gives the full variable domain: ETGVTQSPTHLIKTRGQQVTLRCSSQSGHNTVSWYQQALGQGPQFIFQYYREEENGRGNFPPRFSGLQFPNYSSELNVNALELDDSALYLCASSTDRGRSGELFFGEGSRLTVL.

Only a few counts were recorded for this clone. The chain has TRBV5-1 and TRBJ1-6; 7 bases fit TRBD1. The CDR3 has 15 residues. J lost 9 bases, V lost 4 bases, and 10 bases had no gene match. CDR1 is SGHRS and CDR2 is YFSETQ in the germline V gene. The DNA for the CDR3 is TGCGCCAGCAGCCTATCCGGGACAGAACTTTCACCCCTCCACTTT. It specifies CASSLSGTELSPLHF.

The chain links TRBV7-8 to TRBJ2-5, with TRBD1 matching over 11 bases. In germline, CDR1 is SGHVS, CDR2 FQNEAQ. The CDR3 covers 16 residues. Germline trimming cut 5 bases from V and 5 bases from J; bases unmatched to any gene: 10. The CDR3, as DNA: TGTGCCAGCAGCCGAAGGGACAGGGGGTTGTTGGAGACCCAGTACTTC. Translated, it gives CASSRRDRGLLETQYF. Complete variable domain (other parts from reference TRBV7-8 and TRBJ2-5): GAGVSQSPRYKVAKRGQDVALRCDPISGHVSLFWYQQALGQGPEFLTYFQNEAQLDKSGLPSDRFFAERPEGSVSTLKIQRTQQEDSAVYLCASSRRDRGLLETQYFGPGTRLLVL.

The V gene is TRBV19, the J gene TRBJ2-4; D is perhaps TRBD1 (6 bases). CDR3 length: 15 amino acids. Germline V CDR1 and CDR2: LNHDA, SQIVND (reference sequence). Between the trimmed V and J ends, which lost 0 bases and 4 bases, there was a span of 10 bases. The CDR3 nucleotides are TGTGCCAGTAGTATAGAAAGGACAGAGAAAAACATTCAGTACTTC. It codes for CASSIERTEKNIQYF. The whole variable domain, remainder taken from reference TRBV19 and TRBJ2-4, is DGGITQSPKYLFRKEGQNVTLSCEQNLNHDAMYWYRQDPGQGLRLIYYSQIVNDFQKGDIAEGYSVSREKKESFPLTVTSAQKNPTAFYLCASSIERTEKNIQYFGAGTRLSVL.

The rearrangement uses TRBV28 and TRBJ1-2, with 7 bases that match TRBD1. This CDR3 is 12 amino acids long. Germline trimming cut 6 bases from V and 5 bases from J; bases unmatched to any gene: 3. The germline V gene encodes CDR1 MDHEN and CDR2 SYDVKM. The CDR3 coding sequence is TGTGCCAGCAGACAGACAGGGTATGGCTACACCTTC. The encoded protein is CASRQTGYGYTF.

V usage is TRBV5-1 and J usage is TRBJ2-7; D is unresolved. Germline lookup yields CDR1 SGHRS and CDR2 YFSETQ. V was clipped by 1 base and J by 3 bases, with 8 bases between them. The CDR3 is 13 amino acids. The CDR3 protein is CASSLSPRYEQYF. CDR3 DNA: TGCGCCAGCAGCTTGTCCCCCCGCTACGAGCAGTACTTC. Drawing the rest from reference TRBV5-1 and TRBJ2-7, the complete variable domain is KAGVTQTPRYLIKTRGQQVTLSCSPISGHRSVSWYQQTPGQGLQFLFEYFSETQRNKGNFPGRFSGRQFSNSRSEMNVSTLELGDSALYLCASSLSPRYEQYFGPGTRLTVT.

Regarding this clone: Relative to the germline gene, one junction end is altered; a read error may explain this. The chain carries TRBV6-5 and TRBJ2-7; the D is unclear. This CDR3 has 14 amino acids. Germline lookup yields CDR1 MNHEY and CDR2 SVGAGI. The DNA for the CDR3 is TGTGCCAGCAGTTACTCTCGCAACTCCAACGAGCAGTACTTC. As protein: CASSYSRNSNEQYF.

V gene TRBV5-8 combines with J gene TRBJ2-2; possibly TRBD1 for D (6 bases). Between the trimmed V and J ends, which lost 0 bases and 5 bases, there was a span of 11 bases. Germline assignment: CDR1 SGHTS and CDR2 YDEGEE. There are 15 residues in the CDR3. As DNA, the CDR3 is TGTGCCAGCAGCTTGGTAGACAGGTCAACCGGGGAGCTGTTTTTT. This encodes CASSLVDRSTGELFF.

The V and J genes are TRBV24-1 and TRBJ1-2; maybe TRBD1 (6 bases). The CDR3 consists of 16 residues. Germline V gene lookup returns CDR1 KGHDR and CDR2 SFDVKD. Trimming shortened V by 5 bases and J by 7 bases, and 22 bases separated the two germline ends. CDR3 coding DNA: TGTGCCACCAGTGGCACCGACAGGCCCTCAGGAAGTGGCTACACCTTC. Its translation: CATSGTDRPSGSGYTF.

The chain couples TRBV28 to TRBJ1-2; the match to TRBD1 covers 9 bases. V shed 6 bases, J shed 5 bases, and the junction held 7 bases outside the gene matches. The CDR3 extends over 14 amino acids. Germline V lookup: CDR1 MDHEN, CDR2 SYDVKM. The CDR3 sequence: CASRGTGRGYGYTF. In DNA form, the CDR3 reads TGTGCCAGCAGGGGGACAGGGCGCGGGTATGGCTACACCTTC.